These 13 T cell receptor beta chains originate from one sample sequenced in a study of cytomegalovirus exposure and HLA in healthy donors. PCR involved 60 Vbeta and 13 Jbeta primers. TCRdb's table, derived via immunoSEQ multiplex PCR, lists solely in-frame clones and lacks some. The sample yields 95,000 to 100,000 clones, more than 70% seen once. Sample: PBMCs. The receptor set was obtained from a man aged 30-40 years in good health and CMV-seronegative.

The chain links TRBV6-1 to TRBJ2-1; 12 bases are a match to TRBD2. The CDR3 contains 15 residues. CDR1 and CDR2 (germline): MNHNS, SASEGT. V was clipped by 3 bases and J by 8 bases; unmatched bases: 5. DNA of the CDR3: TGTGCCAGCAGTGACCAGCTAGCGGGGGGGTATGAGCAGTTCTTC. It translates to CASSDQLAGGYEQFF.

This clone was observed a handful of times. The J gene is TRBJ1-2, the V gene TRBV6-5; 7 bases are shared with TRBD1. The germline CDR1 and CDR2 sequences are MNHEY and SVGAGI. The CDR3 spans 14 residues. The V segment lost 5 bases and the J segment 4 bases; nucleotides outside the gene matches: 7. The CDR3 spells CASSKGDRAYGYTF. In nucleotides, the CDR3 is TGTGCCAGCAGTAAAGGCGACAGGGCCTATGGCTACACCTTC.

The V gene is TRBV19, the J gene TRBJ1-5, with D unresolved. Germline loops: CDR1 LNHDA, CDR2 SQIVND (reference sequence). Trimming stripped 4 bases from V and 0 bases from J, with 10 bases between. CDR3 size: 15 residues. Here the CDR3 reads CASSTLHSSNQPQHF. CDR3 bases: TGTGCCAGTAGTACCCTACACAGTAGCAATCAGCCCCAGCATTTT.

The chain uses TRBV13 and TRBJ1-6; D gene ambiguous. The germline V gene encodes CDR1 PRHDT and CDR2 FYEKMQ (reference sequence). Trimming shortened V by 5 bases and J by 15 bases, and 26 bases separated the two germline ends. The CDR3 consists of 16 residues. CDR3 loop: CASSPPRASPFPLLHF. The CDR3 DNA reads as TGTGCCAGCAGCCCCCCGAGGGCTTCCCCTTTCCCACTCCTCCACTTT.

The CDR3 loop is CASSFTPGVNQPQHF. Written as DNA, the CDR3 is TGTGCCAGCAGCTTTACGCCAGGGGTCAATCAGCCCCAGCATTTT. This chain connects TRBV28 to TRBJ1-5; possible D gene TRBD1, 6 bases. CDR1 is MDHEN, CDR2 SYDVKM, per germline. Trimming left V 6 bases short and J 3 bases short, with 15 bases between. This CDR3 is 15 amino acids long.

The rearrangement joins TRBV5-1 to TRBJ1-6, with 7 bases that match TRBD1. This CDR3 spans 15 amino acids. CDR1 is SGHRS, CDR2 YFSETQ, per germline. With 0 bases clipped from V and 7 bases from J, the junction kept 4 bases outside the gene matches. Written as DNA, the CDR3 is TGCGCCAGCAGCTTGGTAGGACAGGACAATTCACCCCTCCACTTT. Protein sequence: CASSLVGQDNSPLHF.

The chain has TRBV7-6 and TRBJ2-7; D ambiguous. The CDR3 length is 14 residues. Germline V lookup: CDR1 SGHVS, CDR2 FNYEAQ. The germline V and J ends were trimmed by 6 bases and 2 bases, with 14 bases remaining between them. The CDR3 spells CASSIGPIPYEQYF. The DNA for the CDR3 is TGTGCCAGCAGTATTGGGCCCATCCCCTACGAGCAGTACTTC.

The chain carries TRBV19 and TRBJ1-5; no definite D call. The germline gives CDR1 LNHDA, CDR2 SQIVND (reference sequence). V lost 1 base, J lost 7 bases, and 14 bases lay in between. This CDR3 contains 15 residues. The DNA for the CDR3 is TGTGCCAGTAGTATAGCACGAGGTTCTAAGCAGCCCCAGCATTTT. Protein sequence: CASSIARGSKQPQHF.

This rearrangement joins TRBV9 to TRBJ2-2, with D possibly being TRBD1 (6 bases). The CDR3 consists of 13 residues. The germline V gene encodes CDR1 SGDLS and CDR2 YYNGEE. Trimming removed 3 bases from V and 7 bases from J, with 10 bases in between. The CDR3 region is CASSAKTGGELFF. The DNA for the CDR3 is TGTGCCAGCAGCGCGAAGACAGGCGGGGAGCTGTTTTTT.

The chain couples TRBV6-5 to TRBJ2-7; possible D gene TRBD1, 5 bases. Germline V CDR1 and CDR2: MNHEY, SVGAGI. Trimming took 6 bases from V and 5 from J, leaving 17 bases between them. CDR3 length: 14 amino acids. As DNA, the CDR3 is TGTGCCAGCAGGCAAGCCCTCCAGGGCCACGAGCAGTACTTC. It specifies CASRQALQGHEQYF.

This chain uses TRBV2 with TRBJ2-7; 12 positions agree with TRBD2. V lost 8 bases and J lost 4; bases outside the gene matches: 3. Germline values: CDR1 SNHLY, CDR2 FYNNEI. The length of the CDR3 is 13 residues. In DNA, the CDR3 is TGTGCCAGCCCACTAGCGGGGGGTTACGAGCAGTACTTC. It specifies CASPLAGGYEQYF.

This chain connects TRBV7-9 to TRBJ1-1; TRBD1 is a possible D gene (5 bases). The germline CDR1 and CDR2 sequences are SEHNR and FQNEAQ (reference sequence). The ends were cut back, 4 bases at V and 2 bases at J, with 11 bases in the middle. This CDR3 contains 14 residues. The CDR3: CASSSDRANTEAFF. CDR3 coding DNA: TGTGCCAGCAGCTCCGACAGAGCTAACACTGAAGCTTTCTTT.

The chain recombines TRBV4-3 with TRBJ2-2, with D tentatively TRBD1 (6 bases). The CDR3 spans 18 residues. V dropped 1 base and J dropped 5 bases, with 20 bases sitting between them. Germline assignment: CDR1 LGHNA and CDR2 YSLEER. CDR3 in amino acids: CASSQGAHRDIWTGELFF. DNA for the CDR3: TGCGCCAGCAGCCAAGGGGCCCACAGGGACATATGGACCGGGGAGCTGTTTTTT.